This is a list of T cell receptor beta chains from one sample in a study of OX40 agonist ivuxolimab in advanced cancers. TCRdb keeps only in-frame clones here, not all; method: immunoSEQ multiplex PCR. This sample has 55,000 to 75,000 clones, with 80% to 90% found just once. The source material was CD4+ or CD8+ T cells sorted from blood, sampled in a trial of the OX40 agonist ivuxolimab. The receptors derive from an adult with an advanced solid tumor such as melanoma, head and neck, liver or kidney cancer. Both conserved end residues are part of each CDR3. The D gene is left open where the match is weak. Clone sizes are given selectively: once, few, many, or a class where the clone is expanded.

D	V	size	J	CDR3	DNA
-	TRBV15	-	TRBJ1-6	CATSRDSGLSSSPLHF	TGTGCCACCAGCAGAGACTCAGGGTTATCCAGTTCACCCCTCCACTTT
-	TRBV4-2	-	TRBJ1-2	CASSPSSRGTGINYGYTF	TGTGCCAGCAGCCCGTCCTCCCGAGGGACCGGTATTAACTATGGCTACACCTTC
-	TRBV5-1	-	TRBJ1-3	CASSLQDGPGAIYF	TGCGCCAGCAGCTTGCAAGACGGTCCTGGAGCCATATATTTT
-	TRBV2	-	TRBJ2-3	CASSEAGRADTQYF	TGTGCCAGCAGTGAAGCAGGGCGGGCAGATACGCAGTATTTT
-	TRBV10-1	-	TRBJ1-1	CANSKNSLNTEAFF	TGCGCCAACTCCAAAAACAGCCTGAACACTGAAGCTTTCTTT
-	TRBV5-1	-	TRBJ1-2	CASSLAPEGSDYGYTF	TGCGCCAGCAGCTTGGCTCCGGAGGGCAGCGACTATGGCTACACCTTC
TRBD1	TRBV7-2	-	TRBJ1-4	CASSRWDSGNEKLFF	TGTGCCAGCAGCCGCTGGGACAGCGGTAATGAAAAACTGTTTTTT
TRBD1	TRBV6-5	-	TRBJ1-1	CASSRQGIEAFF	TGTGCCAGCAGCCGACAGGGGATTGAAGCTTTCTTT
TRBD1	TRBV9	-	TRBJ1-2	CASSPRTGAYGCTF	TGTGCCAGCAGCCCCAGGACAGGGGCCTATGGCTGCACCTTC
-	TRBV19	few	TRBJ1-6	CASTRADNSPLHF	TGTGCCAGTACCCGGGCAGATAATTCACCCCTCCACTTT
-	TRBV5-5	-	TRBJ1-5	CASSLESGEQPQHF	TGTGCCAGCAGCTTGGAGTCAGGGGAGCAGCCCCAGCATTTT
-	TRBV11-2	-	TRBJ2-7	CASSSGAGSGYEQYF	TGTGCCAGCAGCTCCGGAGCAGGGTCGGGCTACGAGCAGTACTTC
-	TRBV27	-	TRBJ2-3	CASSLLGEGTQYF	TGTGCCAGCAGTTTATTGGGCGAGGGTACGCAGTATTTT
-	TRBV2	-	TRBJ2-3	CASSYSTDTQYF	TGTGCCAGCTCCTACTCAACAGATACGCAGTATTTT
-	TRBV6-5	once	TRBJ1-1	CASSYSATVNTEAFF	TGTGCCAGCAGTTACTCGGCGACAGTGAACACTGAAGCTTTCTTT
-	TRBV4-3	-	TRBJ2-7	CASSQAAGAGEQYF	TGCGCCAGCAGCCAAGCGGCAGGGGCGGGAGAGCAGTACTTC
-	TRBV5-4	-	TRBJ2-7	CASSLAGGRRPYEQYF	TGTGCCAGCAGCTTGGCCGGGGGCAGGCGCCCCTACGAGCAGTACTTC
TRBD1	TRBV7-2	-	TRBJ1-2	CASSPTGVYGYTF	TGTGCCAGCAGCCCAACAGGGGTCTATGGCTACACCTTC
TRBD1	TRBV19	-	TRBJ2-2	CASSITGGTGELFF	TGTGCCAGTAGTATAACAGGGGGGACCGGGGAGCTGTTTTTT
-	TRBV7-2	-	TRBJ2-1	CASSRLTGVSEQFF	TGTGCCAGCAGCCGTTTGACGGGGGTCAGTGAGCAGTTCTTC
-	TRBV2	once	TRBJ1-1	CASSVGLNTEAFF	TGTGCCAGCAGTGTGGGGTTGAACACTGAAGCTTTCTTT
TRBD2	TRBV12-5	few	TRBJ2-3	CASGSFGLAGTDTQYF	TGTGCTAGTGGTTCCTTCGGACTAGCGGGCACAGATACGCAGTATTTT
-	TRBV9	few	TRBJ2-1	CASSVDGTAYNEQFF	TGTGCCAGCAGCGTAGATGGCACAGCCTACAATGAGCAGTTCTTC
-	TRBV19	-	TRBJ2-7	CASSNRQSLGEQYF	TGTGCCAGTAGTAATCGGCAGAGCCTCGGCGAGCAGTACTTC
-	TRBV5-1	-	TRBJ2-3	CASSVQGTDTQYF	TGCGCCAGCAGCGTGCAGGGCACAGATACGCAGTATTTT
-	TRBV6-5	few	TRBJ1-4	CASSYGWRLNEKLFF	TGTGCCAGCAGTTACGGTTGGAGGCTTAATGAAAAACTGTTTTTT
-	TRBV6-4	-	TRBJ1-5	CASTSPHREVNQPQHF	TGTGCCAGCACTTCCCCCCACAGGGAAGTAAATCAGCCCCAGCATTTT